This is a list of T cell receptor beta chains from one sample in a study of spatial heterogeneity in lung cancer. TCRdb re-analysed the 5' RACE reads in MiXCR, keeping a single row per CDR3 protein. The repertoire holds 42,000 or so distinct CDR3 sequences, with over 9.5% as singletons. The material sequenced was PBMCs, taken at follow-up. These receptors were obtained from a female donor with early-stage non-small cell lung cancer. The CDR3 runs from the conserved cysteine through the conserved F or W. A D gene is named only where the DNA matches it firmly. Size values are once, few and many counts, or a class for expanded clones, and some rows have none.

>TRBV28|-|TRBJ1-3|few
TGTGCCAGCAGTTCACCCCAAAGCTCTGGAAACACCATATATTTT
CASSSPQSSGNTIYF
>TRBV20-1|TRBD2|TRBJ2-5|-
TGCAGTGCTAGTAGGGCTAGCGGGGGGCGGATGGAGACCCAGTACTTC
CSASRASGGRMETQYF
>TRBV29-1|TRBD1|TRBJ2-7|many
TGCAGCGCCCGGAGGACAGGGACCTACGAGCAGTACTTC
CSARRTGTYEQYF
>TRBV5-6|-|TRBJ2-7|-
TGTGCCAGCAGCGGGGTGCAGGACTACGAGCAGTACTTC
CASSGVQDYEQYF
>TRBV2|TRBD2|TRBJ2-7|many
TGTGCCAGCCTGGTGCTAGCGGGGGGGAAGAGCTCCTACGAGCAGTACTTC
CASLVLAGGKSSYEQYF
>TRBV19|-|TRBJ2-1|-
TGTGCCAGTAGTATGGACGTACAGGGAAATGAGCAGTTCTTC
CASSMDVQGNEQFF
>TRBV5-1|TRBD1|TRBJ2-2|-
TGCGCCAGCAGCTTGGAGGGACAGGTCAACACCGGGGAGCTGTATTTT
CASSLEGQVNTGELYF
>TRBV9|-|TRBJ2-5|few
TGTGCCAGCAGCGTTGTACAGGGGGACTATGAGACCCAGTACTTC
CASSVVQGDYETQYF
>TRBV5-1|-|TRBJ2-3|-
TGCGCCAGCAGCTTGAAACAGATTCGGGATACGCAGTATTTT
CASSLKQIRDTQYF
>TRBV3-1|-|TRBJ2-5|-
TGTGCCAGCAGCCGCGGGATGAGGGAGACCCAGTACTTC
CASSRGMRETQYF
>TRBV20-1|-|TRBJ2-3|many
TGCAGTGCTAGACTAGTAGGGACAGATACGCAGTATTTT
CSARLVGTDTQYF
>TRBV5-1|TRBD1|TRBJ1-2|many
TGCGCCAGCAGCTCCAGGGGGCGCGGACCCGACCTTTATGGCTACACCTTC
CASSSRGRGPDLYGYTF
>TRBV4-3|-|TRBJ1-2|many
TGCGCCAGCAGCCAAGCCGGGCTTGGTAACTATGGCTACACCTTC
CASSQAGLGNYGYTF
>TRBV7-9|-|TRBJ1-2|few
TGTGCCAGCAGCTTAGGGTCAGCCCCGGGCTACACCTTC
CASSLGSAPGYTF
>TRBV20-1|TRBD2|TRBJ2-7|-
TGCAGTGCACCGGGACTACGCTCCTACGAGCAGTACTTC
CSAPGLRSYEQYF
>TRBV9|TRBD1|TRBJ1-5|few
TGTGCCAGCAGCACCCTTGGACAGGAGCCCCAGCATTTT
CASSTLGQEPQHF
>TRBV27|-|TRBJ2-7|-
TGTGCCAGCAGTCCCAGCCGGGGGCCCTACGAGCAGTACTTC
CASSPSRGPYEQYF
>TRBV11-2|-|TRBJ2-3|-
TGTGCCAGCAGCTTGGGACACCGCACAGATACGCAGTATTTT
CASSLGHRTDTQYF
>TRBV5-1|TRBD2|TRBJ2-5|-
TGCGCCAGCAGCGACGGACTAGCGGAGAATCAAGAGACCCAGTACTTC
CASSDGLAENQETQYF
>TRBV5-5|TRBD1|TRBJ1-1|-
TGTGCCAGCAGCAGAAGGACAGGAGACACTGAAGCTTTCTTT
CASSRRTGDTEAFF
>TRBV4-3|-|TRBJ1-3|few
TGCGCCAGCAGCCAAGAAGCCACCTCTGGAAACACCATATATTTT
CASSQEATSGNTIYF
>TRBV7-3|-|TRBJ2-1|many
TGTGCCAGCAGCTTAACGCCGGTCAGGGATTTCTCCTACAATGAGCAGTTCTTC
CASSLTPVRDFSYNEQFF
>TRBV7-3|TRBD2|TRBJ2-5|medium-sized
TGTGCCAGCAGCTCGGGACTACCTCAAGAGACCCAGTACTTC
CASSSGLPQETQYF
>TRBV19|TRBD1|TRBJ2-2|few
TGTGCCAGTACCCTCGGTGGGACAGGGGGTTCGCCCGGGGAGCTGTTTTTT
CASTLGGTGGSPGELFF
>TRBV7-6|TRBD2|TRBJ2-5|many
TGTGCCAGCAGCTTACCTCGCGGGGGGGCGATGGAGACCCAGTACTTC
CASSLPRGGAMETQYF
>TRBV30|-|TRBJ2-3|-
TGTGCCTGGAGTGTTGGGGGGCCAGATACGCAGTATTTT
CAWSVGGPDTQYF
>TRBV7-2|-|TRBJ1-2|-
TGTGCCAGCAGCAGGGTATCCTATGGCTACACCTTC
CASSRVSYGYTF
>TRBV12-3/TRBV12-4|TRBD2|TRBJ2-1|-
TGTGCCAGCAGTCTTAATCAAGGACTAGCGGGAAACTGGGAGCAGTTCTTC
CASSLNQGLAGNWEQFF
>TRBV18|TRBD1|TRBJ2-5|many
TGTGCCAGCTCAAAGGACAGGGAACCCCAGTACTTC
CASSKDREPQYF
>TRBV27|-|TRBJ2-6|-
TGTGCCAGCAGCCCCCGAGGTACTGGGGCCAACGTCCTGACTTTC
CASSPRGTGANVLTF
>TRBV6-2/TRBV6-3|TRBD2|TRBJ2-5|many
TGTGCCAGCAGTCGAGGACTAGCGGGTAGCCAAGAGACCCAGTACTTC
CASSRGLAGSQETQYF
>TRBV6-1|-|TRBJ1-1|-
TGTGCCAGCAGTTTGGGCCATCCCGCTGAAGCTTTCTTT
CASSLGHPAEAFF
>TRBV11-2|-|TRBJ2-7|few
TGTGCCAGCAGCTTAAGTCATCCGCGCGAGCAGTACTTC
CASSLSHPREQYF
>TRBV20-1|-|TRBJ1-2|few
TGCAGTGCTAGAGCGGGTGCTAACTATGGCTACACCTTC
CSARAGANYGYTF
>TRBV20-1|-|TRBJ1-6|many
TGCAGTGCTTCGACCAGATCACAGGGAGTAGATTCACCCCTCCACTTT
CSASTRSQGVDSPLHF
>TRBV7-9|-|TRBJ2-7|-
TGTGCCAGCAGCGGGCTTCTGTTCGGTGGGGCCTACGAGCAGTACTTC
CASSGLLFGGAYEQYF
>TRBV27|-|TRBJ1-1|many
TGTGCCAGCAGTCCCCCGGGAGGGATGGTCCACACTGAAGCTTTCTTT
CASSPPGGMVHTEAFF
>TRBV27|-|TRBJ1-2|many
TGTGCCACTCGGGACGTTAACTATGGCTACACCTTC
CATRDVNYGYTF
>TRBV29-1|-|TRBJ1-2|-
TGCAGCGTTGACGGAGTGAACTATGGCTACACCTTC
CSVDGVNYGYTF
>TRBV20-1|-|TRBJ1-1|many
TGCAGTGCCAAGGACATCCACACTGAAGCTTTCTTT
CSAKDIHTEAFF
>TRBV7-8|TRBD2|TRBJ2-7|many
TGTGCCAGCAGCTTAGCGAGCGGGGGGGCCTACGAGCAGTACTTC
CASSLASGGAYEQYF
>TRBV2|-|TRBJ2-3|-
TGTGCCAGCTCGGAATCGTATGGTCGGGCAGGGGGGCAATATACGCAGTATTTT
CASSESYGRAGGQYTQYF
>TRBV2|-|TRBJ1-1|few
TGTGCCACCCAAGCCGGCTTTCGCATGAACACTGAAGCTTTCTTT
CATQAGFRMNTEAFF
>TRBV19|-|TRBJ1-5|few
TGTGCCAGTAGTAAGGGGAGGGATCAGCCCCAGCATTTT
CASSKGRDQPQHF
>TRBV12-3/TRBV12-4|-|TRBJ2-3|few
TGTGCCAGCAGCTATTCAGGAGCAGATACGCAGTATTTT
CASSYSGADTQYF
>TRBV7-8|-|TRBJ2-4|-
TGTGCCAGCAGCTTAGCGCGGGGAGAGAGCCTACTAGCCAAAAACATTCAGTACTTC
CASSLARGESLLAKNIQYF
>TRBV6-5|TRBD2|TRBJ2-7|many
TGTGCCAGCAGTTATAGAGCGGGGGGTAGCGAGCAGTACTTC
CASSYRAGGSEQYF
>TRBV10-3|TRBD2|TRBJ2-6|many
TGTGCCATCAGTGAGGTGCGGTGGACTAGCGGGGGTGTTACCGGGGCCAACGTCCTGACTTTC
CAISEVRWTSGGVTGANVLTF